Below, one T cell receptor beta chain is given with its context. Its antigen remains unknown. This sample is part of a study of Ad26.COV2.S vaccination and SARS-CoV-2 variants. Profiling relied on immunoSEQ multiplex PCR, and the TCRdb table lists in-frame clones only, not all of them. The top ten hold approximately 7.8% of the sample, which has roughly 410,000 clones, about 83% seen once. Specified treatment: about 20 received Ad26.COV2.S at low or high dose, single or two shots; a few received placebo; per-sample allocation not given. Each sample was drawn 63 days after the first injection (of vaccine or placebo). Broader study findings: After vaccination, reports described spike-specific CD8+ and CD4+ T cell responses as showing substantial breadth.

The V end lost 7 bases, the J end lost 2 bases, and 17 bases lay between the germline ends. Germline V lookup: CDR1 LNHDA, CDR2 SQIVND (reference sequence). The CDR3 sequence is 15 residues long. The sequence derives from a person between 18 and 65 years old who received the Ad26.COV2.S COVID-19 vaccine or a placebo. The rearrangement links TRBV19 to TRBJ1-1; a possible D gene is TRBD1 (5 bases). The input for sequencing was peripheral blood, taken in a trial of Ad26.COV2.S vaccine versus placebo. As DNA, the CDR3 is TGTGCCAGTATTTATTCAGGGAGGCTCAACACTGAAGCTTTCTTT. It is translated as CASIYSGRLNTEAFF.